A single sample is the source of the 15 T cell receptor beta chains below, sequenced in a study of control samples from healthy donors and cancer patients. Assay: immunoSEQ multiplex PCR; the TCRdb copy retains only in-frame clones and omits some. The repertoire includes about 130,000 clones, 90% of them detected once, and around 2.5% sits in the top ten. Material: blood. Receptors originate from a man aged 18 to 30 in good health.

The chain uses TRBV19 and TRBJ1-5; tentatively, D is TRBD1 (6 bases). CDR3 size: 14 residues. V lost 3 bases to trimming and J lost 4 bases, with 10 bases between them. Germline values: CDR1 LNHDA, CDR2 SQIVND (reference sequence). The CDR3 DNA sequence: TGTGCCAGTAGTATTACCCAGGGGAATCAGCCCCAGCATTTT. It translates to CASSITQGNQPQHF.

The rearrangement links TRBV5-1 to TRBJ2-3; TRBD1 might be the D (5 bases). V shed 3 bases and J shed 9 bases, with 17 bases lying between them. Germline V gene sequence: CDR1 SGHRS, CDR2 YFSETQ. This CDR3 contains 14 residues. CDR3 sequence (DNA): TGCGCCAGCAGCTCCGCCCTAGGGGCAGGGACGCAGTATTTT. Amino acids: CASSSALGAGTQYF.

In the case of this clone: Other nucleotide sequences in the sample specify the same CDR3. The chain employs TRBV7-9 and TRBJ1-5, with D unclear. The germline V gene encodes CDR1 SEHNR and CDR2 FQNEAQ (reference sequence). V lost 5 bases and J lost 4, with 9 bases in between. This CDR3 region has 13 residues. The CDR3 loop reads CASSLVGNQPQHF. The DNA for the CDR3 is TGTGCCAGCAGCCTAGTGGGGAATCAGCCCCAGCATTTT.

The chain recombines TRBV7-8 with TRBJ1-2; 11 bases are a match to TRBD1. CDR1 and CDR2 from the germline V gene are SGHVS and FQNEAQ. The CDR3 spans 15 residues. With 7 bases clipped from V and 7 bases from J, the junction kept 11 bases outside the gene matches. The CDR3 DNA sequence: TGTGCCAGCACCCCGAGGCCGGGACAGGGGGGTGGCTACACCTTC. Its translation is CASTPRPGQGGGYTF.

The rearrangement uses TRBV10-2 and TRBJ2-5; 15 bases match TRBD2. V dropped 5 bases and J dropped 3; count of bases not matched to a gene: 28. Germline V gene sequence: CDR1 WSHSY, CDR2 SAAADI. The CDR3 consists of 24 residues. The CDR3 DNA follows: TGCGCCAGCAGTCCGGGACAGGACAACCCCGGGACTAGCGGGAGGCCAACGCCAAAAGAGACCCAGTACTTC. Its translation is CASSPGQDNPGTSGRPTPKETQYF.

The chain employs TRBV29-1 and TRBJ2-3; D unclear. The CDR3 is 16 amino acids. The V gene's germline CDR1 is SQVTM and CDR2 ANQGSEA. Trimming removed 2 bases from V and 2 bases from J, with 17 bases in between. CDR3 protein: CSVERALERSTDTQYF. CDR3 sequence (DNA): TGCAGCGTTGAAAGGGCCCTCGAGCGATCCACAGATACGCAGTATTTT.

For the CDR3, the DNA is TGTGCCAGCAGCTTGAGCTCCCAGGGCACAGATACGCAGTATTTT. Amino acid sequence: CASSLSSQGTDTQYF. This chain joins TRBV11-1 and TRBJ2-3; the D is unclear. Germline assignment: CDR1 SGHAT and CDR2 FQDESV (reference sequence). There are 15 residues in the CDR3. V was trimmed by 3 bases and J by 1 base, leaving 11 bases between them.

The chain links TRBV9 to TRBJ1-5; 10 bases agree with TRBD1. Germline-derived CDR1 and CDR2 are SGDLS and YYNGEE. The junction had 8 bases not matched to a gene; V was cut back by 3 bases and J by 5 bases. CDR3 length: 16 residues. DNA for the CDR3: TGTGCCAGCAGCGGGGGTACCGGGACAGGGGATCAGCCCCAGCATTTT. Protein: CASSGGTGTGDQPQHF.

The rearrangement links TRBV7-9 to TRBJ2-7; D is unresolved. Germline CDR1 SEHNR, CDR2 FQNEAQ (reference sequence). V was pared by 2 bases and J by 3 bases, with 5 bases between. CDR3 length equals 12 residues. In DNA form, the CDR3 reads TGTGCCAGCAGCTTATGGGGCTACGAGCAGTACTTC. This encodes CASSLWGYEQYF. Using reference TRBV7-9 and TRBJ2-7 for the parts outside the CDR3, the full variable domain is DTGVSQNPRHKITKRGQNVTFRCDPISEHNRLYWYRQTLGQGPEFLTYFQNEAQLEKSRLLSDRFSAERPKGSFSTLEIQRTEQGDSAMYLCASSLWGYEQYFGPGTRLTVT.

This sequence joins TRBV2 and TRBJ1-5; D unclear. Germline V gene data show CDR1 as SNHLY and CDR2 as FYNNEI. The CDR3 is 15 amino acids. The V end lost 3 bases, the J end lost 0 bases, and 9 bases lay between the germline ends. CDR3 sequence (DNA): TGTGCCAGCAGTGACCCTTGGGGTAGCAATCAGCCCCAGCATTTT. Translated, it gives CASSDPWGSNQPQHF.

The CDR3 bases are TGTGCCAGCAGCTTAAACCTGGATACGCAGTATTTT. This sequence encodes CASSLNLDTQYF. The rearrangement links TRBV7-3 to TRBJ2-3; no reliable D call. The CDR3 loop spans 12 amino acids. V was shortened by 1 base and J by 6 bases, with 5 bases between the two germline ends. The germline V gene has CDR1 SGHTA and CDR2 FQGTGA.

This chain joins TRBV10-3 and TRBJ2-7; tentatively, D is TRBD1 or TRBD2 (6 bases each). Trimming took off 10 bases at V and 2 bases at J, with 12 bases between the two ends. The CDR3 runs 12 residues. CDR1 and CDR2 from the germline V gene are ENHRY and SYGVKD. CDR3 amino acids: CARGASTYEQYV. The CDR3 DNA sequence: TGTGCCAGGGGGGCTAGCACCTACGAGCAGTACGTC.

Remarks on this clone: One end of the junction fails to match germline, which may point to a read error. The V call is TRBV5-8, the J call TRBJ1-5, with TRBD1 identical over 7 bases. Germline V gives CDR1 SGHTS, CDR2 YDEGEE. The CDR3 runs to 15 residues. CDR3 nucleotides: TGTGCCAGCACCTTGTTGACAGGGCCGGGCCAGCCCCAGCATTTT. It translates to CASTLLTGPGQPQHF.

The chain is built from TRBV29-1 and TRBJ2-5; 7 nucleotides line up with TRBD1. CDR1 and CDR2 from the germline V gene are SQVTM and ANQGSEA. Unmatched junction bases numbered 7, after V lost 1 base and J lost 5 bases. The CDR3 totals 14 residues. For the CDR3, the DNA is TGCAGCGTTGAAGGTTTGACAGGGTTTGAGACCCAGTACTTC. Amino acids: CSVEGLTGFETQYF.

This chain connects TRBV28 to TRBJ1-2; tentative D call: TRBD1 (5 bases). Germline CDR1 and CDR2: MDHEN and SYDVKM. Trimming pared 7 bases from V and 8 bases from J, leaving 26 bases between. CDR3 length equals 16 residues. Written as DNA, the CDR3 is TGTGCCAGCACCTCCGTCGGACACCATCTCTGGGACGGCTACACCTTC. This encodes CASTSVGHHLWDGYTF.